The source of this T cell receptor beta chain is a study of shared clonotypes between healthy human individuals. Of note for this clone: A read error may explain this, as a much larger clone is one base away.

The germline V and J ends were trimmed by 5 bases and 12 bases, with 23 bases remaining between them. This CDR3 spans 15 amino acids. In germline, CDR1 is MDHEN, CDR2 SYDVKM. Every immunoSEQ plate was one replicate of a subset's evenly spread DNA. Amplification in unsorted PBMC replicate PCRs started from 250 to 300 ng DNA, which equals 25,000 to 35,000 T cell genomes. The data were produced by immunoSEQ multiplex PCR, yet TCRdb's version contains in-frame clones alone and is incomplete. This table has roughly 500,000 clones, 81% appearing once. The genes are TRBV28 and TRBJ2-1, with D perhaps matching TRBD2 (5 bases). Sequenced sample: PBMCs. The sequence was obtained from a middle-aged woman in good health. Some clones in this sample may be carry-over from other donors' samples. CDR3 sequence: CASSIYSGPQGGQFF. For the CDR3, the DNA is TGTGCCAGCAGTATATATTCCGGGCCTCAAGGAGGGCAGTTCTTC.